Listed here are 26 T cell receptor beta chains from one sample, sequenced in a study of monozygotic twins with inflammatory bowel disease (dated by TCRdb to the late 2010s). The library was made by 5' RACE. TCRdb records Illumina HiSeq 2500 as the sequencer. TCRdb reprocessed the reads into one record per CDR3 protein sequence, lacking DNA. The sample's table covers some 210,000 distinct CDR3 sequences. Roughly 1.7% of the sample lies in the top ten. Sequencing was performed on blood. The receptors stem from a human donor with ulcerative colitis or Crohn's disease, or a healthy co-twin of an affected twin (not recorded which).

The V gene is TRBV5-5, the J gene TRBJ1-5. The CDR3 totals 12 residues. In germline, CDR1 is SGHKS, CDR2 YYEKEE (reference sequence). CDR3 residues: CASSFADQPQHF.

CDR3 loop: CSVADHSEEYF. The chain is built from TRBV29-1 and TRBJ2-7. The V gene's germline CDR1 is SQVTM and CDR2 ANQGSEA. The CDR3 is made up of 11 amino acids.

The chain couples TRBV24-1 to TRBJ2-3. The germline CDR1 and CDR2 sequences are KGHDR and SFDVKD. There are 13 residues in the CDR3. The CDR3 loop reads CATRDRLTDTQYF.

The chain recombines TRBV5-1 with TRBJ2-5; TCRdb names TRBD1, which stays unverified in the absence of DNA. The CDR3 loop spans 16 amino acids. Germline CDR1 SGHRS, CDR2 YFSETQ. The CDR3 region is CASSFTAGKGGKTQYF. Together with reference TRBV5-1 and TRBJ2-5, the CDR3 gives the full variable domain: KAGVTQTPRYLIKTRGQQVTLSCSPISGHRSVSWYQQTPGQGLQFLFEYFSETQRNKGNFPGRFSGRQFSNSRSEMNVSTLELGDSALYLCASSFTAGKGGKTQYFGPGTRLLVL.

V and J are TRBV7-9 and TRBJ1-1. The CDR3 sequence is 13 residues long. The germline V gene has CDR1 SEHNR and CDR2 FQNEAQ (reference sequence). The CDR3 here is CASSSGREIEAFF. Drawing the rest from reference TRBV7-9 and TRBJ1-1, the complete variable domain is DTGVSQNPRHKITKRGQNVTFRCDPISEHNRLYWYRQTLGQGPEFLTYFQNEAQLEKSRLLSDRFSAERPKGSFSTLEIQRTEQGDSAMYLCASSSGREIEAFFGQGTRLTVV.

The rearrangement joins TRBV5-1 to TRBJ2-3; the D gene TCRdb calls, TRBD2, cannot be checked with no DNA. The CDR3 contains 16 residues. Germline-derived CDR1 and CDR2 are SGHRS and YFSETQ. The CDR3 loop reads CASSLGGLGGTDTQYF.

The CDR3 sequence is CASSPIGPAGYEQYF. The gene calls are TRBV3-1 and TRBJ2-7; the TCRdb D gene call, TRBD1, has no DNA to confirm it. Germline assignment: CDR1 LGHDT and CDR2 YNNKEL (reference sequence). This CDR3 region has 15 residues.

The chain combines TRBV7-2 with TRBJ2-3; TCRdb gives TRBD2 as the D gene, but with no DNA this cannot be confirmed. This CDR3 has 15 amino acids. Per germline, CDR1 SGHTA and CDR2 FQGNSA. CDR3: CASSLGAGRTDTQYF.

This chain joins TRBV20-1 and TRBJ2-7. Germline CDR1 DFQATT, CDR2 SNEGSKA (reference sequence). The CDR3 runs 12 residues. The CDR3 loop is CSARMVTSEQYF.

The chain couples TRBV5-8 to TRBJ2-2; there is no DNA to check the TCRdb D call of TRBD1. The CDR3 runs to 16 residues. The germline gives CDR1 SGHTS, CDR2 YDEGEE. The CDR3 loop reads CASSAGRTSNTGELFF.

The chain employs TRBV12-3 or TRBV12-4 and TRBJ2-5; checking the TCRdb D call of TRBD2 is not possible without DNA. CDR3 length equals 14 residues. CDR3 in amino acids: CASSFMGDQETQYF.

The chain has TRBV29-1 and TRBJ2-1; TCRdb's assignment of TRBD1 cannot be checked, as there is no DNA. This CDR3 region has 13 residues. The germline V gene has CDR1 SQVTM and CDR2 ANQGSEA. The CDR3: CSAKQTGTDLLFF.

This chain joins TRBV29-1 and TRBJ2-7. This CDR3 is 13 amino acids long. In germline, CDR1 is SQVTM, CDR2 ANQGSEA. The CDR3 sequence is CSVEDYQSYEQYF.

The chain joins TRBV2 to TRBJ1-5. CDR1 and CDR2 (germline): SNHLY, FYNNEI. The CDR3 runs 15 residues. This CDR3 is CASSAAGSSNQPQHF.

CDR3 sequence reads: CASNPQGGTLAQYF. The chain joins TRBV19 to TRBJ2-5; TCRdb indicates TRBD1, and absent DNA this call remains unverified. The CDR3 extends over 14 amino acids. The germline V gene encodes CDR1 LNHDA and CDR2 SQIVND (reference sequence).

The chain is built from TRBV12-3 or TRBV12-4 and TRBJ1-1. The CDR3 sequence is 14 residues long. Here the CDR3 reads CASRPPDWHTEAFF.

The J gene is TRBJ2-7, the V gene TRBV2. The germline CDR1 and CDR2 sequences are SNHLY and FYNNEI. The CDR3 is 14 amino acids. CDR3: CASATFGTTYEQYF.

The gene calls are TRBV5-1 and TRBJ2-1; the D call of TRBD2 rests on TCRdb alone, since no DNA is present to check it. This CDR3 is built from 15 residues. Germline CDR1 SGHRS, CDR2 YFSETQ. The CDR3 spells CASREGSGEHNEQFF. The full variable domain, in which reference TRBV5-1 and TRBJ2-1 provide the parts outside the CDR3, is KAGVTQTPRYLIKTRGQQVTLSCSPISGHRSVSWYQQTPGQGLQFLFEYFSETQRNKGNFPGRFSGRQFSNSRSEMNVSTLELGDSALYLCASREGSGEHNEQFFGPGTRLTVL.

This chain joins TRBV5-1 and TRBJ2-1; the TCRdb D gene call, TRBD2, has no DNA to confirm it. In germline, CDR1 is SGHRS, CDR2 YFSETQ. This CDR3 region has 15 residues. CDR3 amino acids: CASSTRLDSYNEQFF.

V usage is TRBV6-1 and J usage is TRBJ2-2. Looked up from germline, CDR1 is MNHNS and CDR2 is SASEGT. The CDR3 has 13 amino acids. The chain's CDR3 is CASRAGDTGELFF.

The chain has TRBV7-3 and TRBJ2-2; TCRdb lists TRBD2, though no DNA is available to test this call. In germline, CDR1 is SGHTA, CDR2 FQGTGA. The CDR3 length is 17 residues. CDR3 residues: CASSSPGAGIGTGELFF.

This rearrangement joins TRBV5-1 to TRBJ1-2; the D call of TRBD1 rests on TCRdb alone, since no DNA is present to check it. The germline V gene encodes CDR1 SGHRS and CDR2 YFSETQ. This CDR3 region has 20 residues. CDR3 loop: CASSRQALNSGWTGSYGYTF.

This CDR3 reads CASSLGYGNTIYF. This sequence joins TRBV7-7 and TRBJ1-3. The CDR3 length is 13 residues. CDR1 SSHAT and CDR2 FNYEAQ come from the germline V gene (reference sequence).

The V and J genes are TRBV4-1 and TRBJ1-4. Germline CDR1 MGHRA, CDR2 YSYEKL. CDR3 length equals 13 residues. CDR3: CASSQGILEKLFF.

The J gene is TRBJ1-2, the V gene TRBV7-9; TCRdb's assignment of TRBD1 cannot be checked, as there is no DNA. The V gene's germline CDR1 is SEHNR and CDR2 FQNEAQ (reference sequence). The length of the CDR3 is 12 residues. Here the CDR3 reads CASSFRGSGYTF.

This sequence joins TRBV4-2 and TRBJ1-6. This CDR3 is 19 amino acids long. The germline V gene has CDR1 LGHNA and CDR2 YNFKEQ. CDR3 protein: CASSQPRAGGWRDNSPLHF.